The rows below give T cell receptor beta chains drawn from one sample of a study of T cell responses to AZD1222 COVID-19 vaccine. Data came from immunoSEQ multiplex PCR; TCRdb stores just in-frame clones and leaves some out. The table lists about 140,000 clones, 80% to 90% of them singletons. Sequences were derived from peripheral blood, sampled on day 0 of AZD1222 vaccination. The receptors come from an adult in good health. Both conserved end residues are part of each CDR3. Each record gives: V gene, J gene, clone size, D gene, CDR3 DNA, CDR3 protein. A D gene is named only where the DNA matches it firmly. Clone size is shown for a subset of rows, as once, few, many or a class of expanded clone.

v_gene: TRBV7-2
j_gene: TRBJ2-7
abundance: once
d_gene: -
CDR3nt: TGTGCCAGCAGCTTCCCGGGACACTCCTACGAGCAGTACTTC
CDR3aa: CASSFPGHSYEQYF

v_gene: TRBV4-1
j_gene: TRBJ1-1
abundance: -
d_gene: -
CDR3nt: TGCGCCAGCAGCCAAGACGGCACGCCAGCTTTCTTT
CDR3aa: CASSQDGTPAFF

v_gene: TRBV18
j_gene: TRBJ1-6
abundance: -
d_gene: -
CDR3nt: TGTGCCAGCTCACCGTCGGTCACCATGGATTCACCCCTCCACTTT
CDR3aa: CASSPSVTMDSPLHF

v_gene: TRBV30
j_gene: TRBJ1-3
abundance: -
d_gene: -
CDR3nt: TGTGCCTGGAGTGTAAGGGGTCGCTCTGGAAACACCATATATTTT
CDR3aa: CAWSVRGRSGNTIYF

v_gene: TRBV7-9
j_gene: TRBJ2-5
abundance: -
d_gene: -
CDR3nt: TGTGCCAGCACCGAGTGGAAGGGGACTCCTGGCCAAGAGACCCAGTACTTC
CDR3aa: CASTEWKGTPGQETQYF

v_gene: TRBV5-1
j_gene: TRBJ2-1
abundance: -
d_gene: -
CDR3nt: TGCGCCAGCAGTTTCGAGTCTAACTACAATGAGCAGTTCTTC
CDR3aa: CASSFESNYNEQFF

v_gene: TRBV7-9
j_gene: TRBJ2-5
abundance: -
d_gene: -
CDR3nt: TGTGCCAGCAGCTTGCCTCGAATAGTAAAAGAGACCCAGTACTTC
CDR3aa: CASSLPRIVKETQYF

v_gene: TRBV6-5
j_gene: TRBJ2-7
abundance: -
d_gene: TRBD2
CDR3nt: TGTGCCAGCAGTTACTCAGGCGGGAGAGGGGTCTACGAGCAGTACTTC
CDR3aa: CASSYSGGRGVYEQYF

v_gene: TRBV13
j_gene: TRBJ2-7
abundance: -
d_gene: TRBD1
CDR3nt: TGTGCCAGCAGCCCGGGACAGGGGAACTACGAGCAGTACTTC
CDR3aa: CASSPGQGNYEQYF

v_gene: TRBV9
j_gene: TRBJ1-1
abundance: -
d_gene: -
CDR3nt: TGTGCCAGCAGCCCCCGGGGAGGGGTGATGACTGAAGCTTTCTTT
CDR3aa: CASSPRGGVMTEAFF

v_gene: TRBV5-4
j_gene: TRBJ2-7
abundance: -
d_gene: -
CDR3nt: TGTGCCAGCAGCTTGGGGGTCGGGACTGGAGTGGGCGAGCAGTACTTC
CDR3aa: CASSLGVGTGVGEQYF

v_gene: TRBV27
j_gene: TRBJ1-1
abundance: -
d_gene: -
CDR3nt: TGTGCCAGCAGACACTTCCAGGGGAAATCTGAAGCTTTCTTT
CDR3aa: CASRHFQGKSEAFF

v_gene: TRBV5-6
j_gene: TRBJ2-2
abundance: -
d_gene: TRBD1
CDR3nt: TGTGCCAGCAGCGTTCTGGGACAGGGGACCACCGGGGAGCTGTTTTTT
CDR3aa: CASSVLGQGTTGELFF

v_gene: TRBV28
j_gene: TRBJ1-6
abundance: -
d_gene: -
CDR3nt: TGTGCCAGCACGATTGGCGGAGATAATTCACCCCTCCACTTT
CDR3aa: CASTIGGDNSPLHF

v_gene: TRBV4-1
j_gene: TRBJ1-2
abundance: -
d_gene: TRBD1
CDR3nt: TGCGCCAGCAGCCAAGATATCAACAGGGGGCTTTCCTATGGCTACACCTTC
CDR3aa: CASSQDINRGLSYGYTF

v_gene: TRBV19
j_gene: TRBJ1-1
abundance: -
d_gene: TRBD1
CDR3nt: TGTGCCAGTGGACAGGGGGTAACCACTGAAGCTTTCTTT
CDR3aa: CASGQGVTTEAFF

v_gene: TRBV9
j_gene: TRBJ2-1
abundance: -
d_gene: -
CDR3nt: TGTGCCAGCAGCGTCTCGGTGACTACAGGTAGCTCCTACAATGAGCAGTTCTTC
CDR3aa: CASSVSVTTGSSYNEQFF

v_gene: TRBV28
j_gene: TRBJ2-4
abundance: once
d_gene: TRBD2
CDR3nt: TGTGCCAGCTCGGCTAGCGGGAGAGGGGACATTCAGTACTTC
CDR3aa: CASSASGRGDIQYF

v_gene: TRBV19
j_gene: TRBJ1-5
abundance: -
d_gene: -
CDR3nt: TGTGCCAGTAGTCCAATTAGGAAGGTGGGGGCCAGCAATCAGCCCCAGCATTTT
CDR3aa: CASSPIRKVGASNQPQHF

v_gene: TRBV3-1/TRBV3-2
j_gene: TRBJ2-2
abundance: -
d_gene: TRBD2
CDR3nt: TGTGCCAGCAGCCACTCGGGACTAGCGGGTACCGGGGAGCTGTTTTTT
CDR3aa: CASSHSGLAGTGELFF

v_gene: TRBV2
j_gene: TRBJ2-7
abundance: -
d_gene: -
CDR3nt: TGTGCCAGCACCCTGAGAGGTCCACAGGGATCCTACGAGCAGTACTTC
CDR3aa: CASTLRGPQGSYEQYF

v_gene: TRBV30
j_gene: TRBJ1-3
abundance: -
d_gene: TRBD1
CDR3nt: TGTGCCTGGACCGTCGGGACAGTCTCTGGAAACACCATATATTTT
CDR3aa: CAWTVGTVSGNTIYF

v_gene: TRBV18
j_gene: TRBJ1-1
abundance: -
d_gene: -
CDR3nt: TGTGCCAGCTCACCCGGGATTCGGGACACTGAAGCTTTCTTT
CDR3aa: CASSPGIRDTEAFF

v_gene: TRBV7-9
j_gene: TRBJ1-1
abundance: -
d_gene: -
CDR3nt: TGTGCCAGCAGCCGAGACTTGGGGGCAGGTGAAGCTTTCTTT
CDR3aa: CASSRDLGAGEAFF

v_gene: TRBV15
j_gene: TRBJ1-2
abundance: -
d_gene: TRBD1
CDR3nt: TGTGCCACCAGCAGGGACAGGGCCTATGGCTACACCTTC
CDR3aa: CATSRDRAYGYTF

v_gene: TRBV4-2
j_gene: TRBJ2-5
abundance: -
d_gene: TRBD2
CDR3nt: TGTGCCAGCAGCCAAGAAGGGACTAGCGGGAGAGAGACCCAGTACTTC
CDR3aa: CASSQEGTSGRETQYF

v_gene: TRBV11-3
j_gene: TRBJ1-2
abundance: -
d_gene: -
CDR3nt: TGTGCCAGCAGCTTAGACGGAGGTGGCTACACCTTC
CDR3aa: CASSLDGGGYTF

v_gene: TRBV7-9
j_gene: TRBJ1-1
abundance: -
d_gene: -
CDR3nt: TGTGCCAGCAGCCTGACCGGGGGAACTGAAGCTTTCTTT
CDR3aa: CASSLTGGTEAFF

v_gene: TRBV27
j_gene: TRBJ1-1
abundance: -
d_gene: -
CDR3nt: TGTGCCAGCTCCCAGGGTGGAGGTGAAGCTTTCTTT
CDR3aa: CASSQGGGEAFF

v_gene: TRBV4-1
j_gene: TRBJ1-1
abundance: -
d_gene: -
CDR3nt: TGCGCCAGCAGCCAAGATCTGACGGTGATGAACACTGAAGCTTTCTTT
CDR3aa: CASSQDLTVMNTEAFF

v_gene: TRBV5-6
j_gene: TRBJ2-6
abundance: -
d_gene: -
CDR3nt: TGTGCCAGCAGCTTGGTCCACTCTGGGGCCAACGTCCTGACTTTC
CDR3aa: CASSLVHSGANVLTF

v_gene: TRBV28
j_gene: TRBJ2-1
abundance: -
d_gene: TRBD2
CDR3nt: TGTGCCAGCAGTTTAAATGGGGGGGGGTCTAGCTATGAGCAGTTCTTC
CDR3aa: CASSLNGGGSSYEQFF

v_gene: TRBV6-4
j_gene: TRBJ1-1
abundance: -
d_gene: -
CDR3nt: TGTGCCCGGGTAGCTCAAATGAACACTGAAGCTTTCTTT
CDR3aa: CARVAQMNTEAFF

v_gene: TRBV30
j_gene: TRBJ1-5
abundance: -
d_gene: -
CDR3nt: TGTGCCTGGAGTTCGATTGATAGCAATCAGCCCCAGCATTTT
CDR3aa: CAWSSIDSNQPQHF

v_gene: TRBV11-2
j_gene: TRBJ1-5
abundance: -
d_gene: -
CDR3nt: TGTGCCAGCAGCTTGACAGGTCCCAATCAGCCCCAGCATTTT
CDR3aa: CASSLTGPNQPQHF

v_gene: TRBV2
j_gene: TRBJ1-6
abundance: -
d_gene: -
CDR3nt: TGTGCCAGCAGTCGCGGTTTCAGCTCCTATAATTCACCCCTCCACTTT
CDR3aa: CASSRGFSSYNSPLHF

v_gene: TRBV14
j_gene: TRBJ1-5
abundance: -
d_gene: -
CDR3nt: TGTGCCAGCAGCCAAGGTTTAAATCAGCCCCAGCATTTT
CDR3aa: CASSQGLNQPQHF

v_gene: TRBV24-1
j_gene: TRBJ2-3
abundance: -
d_gene: TRBD1
CDR3nt: TGTGCCACCAGTGATTCCGGAACAGGGGTCACAGATACGCAGTATTTT
CDR3aa: CATSDSGTGVTDTQYF

v_gene: TRBV5-4
j_gene: TRBJ2-7
abundance: -
d_gene: TRBD2
CDR3nt: TGTGCCAGCAGCTCCGGGACTAGCGGGAGAGTACACGAGCAGTACTTC
CDR3aa: CASSSGTSGRVHEQYF

v_gene: TRBV7-2
j_gene: TRBJ1-2
abundance: -
d_gene: -
CDR3nt: TGTGCCAGCAGGTACCGAGAACTTCGGTACTATGGCTACACCTTC
CDR3aa: CASRYRELRYYGYTF

v_gene: TRBV5-1
j_gene: TRBJ1-2
abundance: -
d_gene: -
CDR3nt: TGCGCCAGCAACTTGGCCCCGGGATATGGCTACACCTTC
CDR3aa: CASNLAPGYGYTF

v_gene: TRBV28
j_gene: TRBJ1-4
abundance: -
d_gene: TRBD1
CDR3nt: TGTGCCAGCAGTTATCCCTCCAGGGGGCTTGGAAAACTGTTTTTT
CDR3aa: CASSYPSRGLGKLFF

v_gene: TRBV6-5
j_gene: TRBJ1-6
abundance: -
d_gene: -
CDR3nt: TGTGCCAGCAGTTTGAGGGGTTCGGATAATTCACCCCTCCACTTT
CDR3aa: CASSLRGSDNSPLHF

v_gene: TRBV28
j_gene: TRBJ1-4
abundance: once
d_gene: -
CDR3nt: TGTGCCAGCGGAGGAGGGGAGGTTGAAAAACTGTTTTTT
CDR3aa: CASGGGEVEKLFF

v_gene: TRBV10-3
j_gene: TRBJ2-2
abundance: -
d_gene: -
CDR3nt: TGTGCCATCAGGACGGGTTCGACCGGGGAGCTGTTTTTT
CDR3aa: CAIRTGSTGELFF

v_gene: TRBV19
j_gene: TRBJ1-1
abundance: -
d_gene: -
CDR3nt: TGTGCCAGTAGTATAGGGAGCGTCATGAACACTGAAGCTTTCTTT
CDR3aa: CASSIGSVMNTEAFF

v_gene: TRBV7-2
j_gene: TRBJ2-7
abundance: -
d_gene: -
CDR3nt: TGTGCCAGCAGCTTAGTAGGGAGCCCCCTTTACGAGCAGTACTTC
CDR3aa: CASSLVGSPLYEQYF

v_gene: TRBV7-6
j_gene: TRBJ1-1
abundance: -
d_gene: -
CDR3nt: TGTGCCAGCAGCATAGTCCAGGCCTCGGGGACTGAAGCTTTCTTT
CDR3aa: CASSIVQASGTEAFF

v_gene: TRBV5-8
j_gene: TRBJ1-5
abundance: -
d_gene: -
CDR3nt: TGTGCCAGCAGCTTGAAGAGGGAGGCTCAGCCCCAGCATTTT
CDR3aa: CASSLKREAQPQHF

v_gene: TRBV4-1
j_gene: TRBJ2-7
abundance: -
d_gene: -
CDR3nt: TGCGCCAGCAGCCAAATCGGGATCTACGAGCAGTACTTC
CDR3aa: CASSQIGIYEQYF

v_gene: TRBV3-1/TRBV3-2
j_gene: TRBJ1-1
abundance: -
d_gene: -
CDR3nt: TGTGCCAGCAGCCAATTACAGGGAGGCACTGAAGCTTTCTTT
CDR3aa: CASSQLQGGTEAFF

v_gene: TRBV10-3
j_gene: TRBJ1-1
abundance: -
d_gene: -
CDR3nt: TGTGCCATCAGTGACTCAGGCAGTGAAGCTTTCTTT
CDR3aa: CAISDSGSEAFF

v_gene: TRBV2
j_gene: TRBJ1-4
abundance: -
d_gene: TRBD1
CDR3nt: TGTGCCAGCAGTGGAGGGACAGGGGGCCTTCGCGAAAAACTGTTTTTT
CDR3aa: CASSGGTGGLREKLFF

v_gene: TRBV21-1
j_gene: TRBJ2-1
abundance: -
d_gene: -
CDR3nt: TGTGCCAGCAGCTTCCCAGACAGGGGCCCAAATGAGCAGTTCTTC
CDR3aa: CASSFPDRGPNEQFF

v_gene: TRBV27
j_gene: TRBJ2-1
abundance: -
d_gene: TRBD2
CDR3nt: TGTGCCAGCAGCCTTAAAGGGAGGGGTCCCTATGAGCAGTTCTTC
CDR3aa: CASSLKGRGPYEQFF

v_gene: TRBV19
j_gene: TRBJ1-4
abundance: few
d_gene: TRBD1
CDR3nt: TGTGCCAGTAGTCCGACAGGGGAGATCCCTAATGAAAAACTGTTTTTT
CDR3aa: CASSPTGEIPNEKLFF

v_gene: TRBV2
j_gene: TRBJ2-5
abundance: -
d_gene: -
CDR3nt: TGTGCCAGCGGGCCCAATGTTGGGGGGCAAGAGACCCAGTACTTC
CDR3aa: CASGPNVGGQETQYF

v_gene: TRBV27
j_gene: TRBJ2-1
abundance: -
d_gene: -
CDR3nt: TGTGCCAGCAGTTTGAGCTCCTACAATGAGCAGTTCTTC
CDR3aa: CASSLSSYNEQFF

v_gene: TRBV15
j_gene: TRBJ2-2
abundance: -
d_gene: TRBD2
CDR3nt: TGTGCCACCATAGCGGGGCCGAACACCGGGGAGCTGTTTTTT
CDR3aa: CATIAGPNTGELFF